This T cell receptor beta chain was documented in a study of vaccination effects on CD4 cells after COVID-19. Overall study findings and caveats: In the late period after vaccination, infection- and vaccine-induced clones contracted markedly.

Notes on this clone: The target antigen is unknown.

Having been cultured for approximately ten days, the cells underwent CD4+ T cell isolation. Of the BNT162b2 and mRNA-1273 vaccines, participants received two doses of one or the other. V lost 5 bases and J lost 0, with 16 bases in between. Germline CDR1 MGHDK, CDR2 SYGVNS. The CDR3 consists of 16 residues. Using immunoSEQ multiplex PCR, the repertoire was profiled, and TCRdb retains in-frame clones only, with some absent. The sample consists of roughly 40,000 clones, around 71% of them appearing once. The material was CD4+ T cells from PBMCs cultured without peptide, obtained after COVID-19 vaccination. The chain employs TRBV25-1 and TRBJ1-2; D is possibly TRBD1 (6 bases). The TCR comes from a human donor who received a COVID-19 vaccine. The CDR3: CASSRGTAISNYGYTF. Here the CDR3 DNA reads TGTGCCAGCAGTAGGGGGACGGCGATCTCTAACTATGGCTACACCTTC.